These 25 T cell receptor beta chains were all obtained from the same sample, sequenced in a study of tumour-infiltrating T cells in Burkitt lymphoma. TCRdb's table, derived via immunoSEQ multiplex PCR, lists solely in-frame clones and lacks some. The sample shows 45,000 to 60,000 clones, approximately 31% of them seen only once. The specimen sequenced was tumor tissue. The receptors come from a human donor with Burkitt lymphoma.

The rearrangement links TRBV2 to TRBJ2-1, with 9 bases fitting TRBD1. V gave up 4 bases and J gave up 6 bases; unmatched junction bases: 4. The length of the CDR3 is 14 residues. From germline, CDR1 is SNHLY and CDR2 FYNNEI. The CDR3: CASSGRTGVNEQFF. CDR3 coding DNA: TGTGCCAGCAGTGGTCGGACAGGGGTCAATGAGCAGTTCTTC. The variable domain in full, with the rest retrieved from reference TRBV2 and TRBJ2-1, is EPEVTQTPSHQVTQMGQEVILRCVPISNHLYFYWYRQILGQKVEFLVSFYNNEISEKSEIFDDQFSVERPDGSNFTLKIRSTKLEDSAMYFCASSGRTGVNEQFFGPGTRLTVL.

This chain links TRBV5-1 with TRBJ1-5, with D hard to call. The CDR3 runs to 14 residues. V was clipped by 4 bases and J by 5 bases, with 13 bases between them. Germline V gene sequence: CDR1 SGHRS, CDR2 YFSETQ. The CDR3: CASSVEGLYQPQHF. CDR3 nucleotides: TGCGCCAGCAGCGTAGAGGGTCTTTATCAGCCCCAGCATTTT.

This clone was found a few times. The chain recombines TRBV5-1 with TRBJ1-1, with D perhaps matching TRBD1 (5 bases). From germline, CDR1 is SGHRS and CDR2 YFSETQ. V dropped 3 bases and J dropped 5 bases, with 14 bases sitting between them. This CDR3 spans 14 amino acids. This CDR3 is CASSWGREGTEAFF. CDR3 coding DNA: TGCGCCAGCAGCTGGGGCAGGGAAGGGACTGAAGCTTTCTTT.

The gene calls are TRBV7-2 and TRBJ2-1; a weak D match, TRBD1 (5 bases). This CDR3 contains 14 residues. With 5 bases removed from V and 12 bases from J, the gap between germline ends came to 20 bases. Germline assignment: CDR1 SGHTA and CDR2 FQGNSA. The CDR3 is CASSQLTTAGGQFF. The CDR3 DNA reads TGTGCCAGCAGCCAGCTCACGACAGCCGGCGGGCAGTTCTTC.

The chain combines TRBV7-8 with TRBJ1-6; perhaps TRBD1 as D (5 bases). Germline CDR1 and CDR2: SGHVS and FQNEAQ. CDR3 length: 14 amino acids. With 3 bases removed from V and 14 bases from J, the gap between germline ends came to 17 bases. For the CDR3, the DNA is TGTGCCAGCAGCTTCTCCGGGGCAGAGGGCACCCTCCACTTT. Protein sequence: CASSFSGAEGTLHF.

This clone has just a few counts. This chain uses TRBV30 with TRBJ2-5, with a possible D match to TRBD1 (6 bases). In germline, CDR1 is GTSNPN, CDR2 SVGIG (reference sequence). Trimming removed 4 bases at V and 2 bases at J, with 11 bases between. This CDR3 spans 13 amino acids. As DNA, the CDR3 is TGTGCCTGGACAGGGGTGGAGCAAGAGACCCAGTACTTC. Translated: CAWTGVEQETQYF.

CDR3: CASSQERCLGGGEYRNQPQHF. DNA of the CDR3: TGTGCCAGCAGCCAAGAACGGTGTCTTGGGGGAGGGGAATATCGCAATCAGCCCCAGCATTTT. The rearrangement joins TRBV14 to TRBJ1-5, with D tentatively TRBD1 (5 bases). V lost 0 bases and J lost 2, with 26 bases in between. Germline CDR1 SGHDN, CDR2 FVKESK. This CDR3 comprises 21 residues.

This clone has only a few counts. The chain recombines TRBV9 with TRBJ2-5; D is perhaps TRBD1 or TRBD2 (5 bases each). Germline CDR1 and CDR2: SGDLS and YYNGEE. The CDR3 contains 14 residues. V was pared by 3 bases and J by 1 base, with 10 bases between. CDR3 protein: CASSGQGPQETQYF. The CDR3 nucleotides are TGTGCCAGCAGCGGCCAGGGACCCCAAGAGACCCAGTACTTC.

The genes are TRBV5-6 and TRBJ2-7, with 10 bases identical to TRBD2. Trimming removed 4 bases from V and 12 bases from J; junction bases left unmatched: 7. Germline V gene data show CDR1 as SGHDT and CDR2 as YYEEEE. The CDR3 is 12 amino acids. The CDR3 DNA is TGTGCCAGCAGCGAAACTAGCGGGGTCCTGTACTTC. Its translation is CASSETSGVLYF.

This clone was counted a single time. This chain uses TRBV12-2 with TRBJ2-7; TRBD1, as called in the table, went unchecked against the DNA. TRBV12-2 is assigned pseudogene status. This CDR3 has 13 amino acids. CDR3: CASRRRTVYEQYF. CDR3 sequence (DNA): TGTGCAAGTCGCCGTAGGACAGTCTACGAGCAGTACTTC.

The chain joins TRBV28 to TRBJ1-1; possible D gene TRBD1, 6 bases. The germline V gene has CDR1 MDHEN and CDR2 SYDVKM. The V end was cut by 4 bases, the J end by 4 bases, with 10 bases between. The CDR3 covers 13 residues. This chain's CDR3 is CASSSGQLTEAFF. Written as DNA, the CDR3 is TGTGCCAGCAGTTCAGGACAGCTCACTGAAGCTTTCTTT.

In its sample, this clone was seen a few times. The V and J genes are TRBV14 and TRBJ1-6; D is unclear. CDR1 is SGHDN, CDR2 FVKESK, per germline. V gave up 6 bases and J gave up 1 base, with 4 bases separating them. The CDR3 totals 13 residues. The CDR3 DNA follows: TGTGCCAGCAGGGGTTCCTATAATTCACCCCTCCACTTT. It encodes CASRGSYNSPLHF. Full variable domain (missing parts from reference TRBV14 and TRBJ1-6): EAGVTQFPSHSVIEKGQTVTLRCDPISGHDNLYWYRRVMGKEIKFLLHFVKESKQDESGMPNNRFLAERTGGTYSTLKVQPAELEDSGVYFCASRGSYNSPLHFGNGTRLTVT.

V and J are TRBV27 and TRBJ2-1; no reliable D call. CDR1 and CDR2 (germline): MNHEY, SMNVEV (reference sequence). Trimming shortened V by 3 bases and J by 6 bases, and 9 bases separated the two germline ends. This CDR3 region has 13 residues. The CDR3 coding sequence is TGTGCCAGCAGTTTCGACCCCCTCAATGAGCAGTTCTTC. The encoded protein is CASSFDPLNEQFF.

The V gene is TRBV7-9, the J gene TRBJ1-2, with no clear D. Per germline, CDR1 SEHNR and CDR2 FQNEAQ (reference sequence). The V and J ends lost 1 base and 2 bases respectively, with 5 bases between them. This CDR3 has 13 amino acids. The CDR3 region is CASSLGRNYGYTF. CDR3 bases: TGTGCCAGCAGCTTAGGCCGAAACTATGGCTACACCTTC.

This clone appeared a single time. The DNA of the CDR3 is TGTGCCAGCAGCTTAGTCTCCAGCCTGAACACTGAAGCTTTCTTT. Protein: CASSLVSSLNTEAFF. The rearrangement uses TRBV11-2 and TRBJ1-1, with D uncertain. Trimming cost V 1 base and J 0 bases, with 9 bases left between them. Looked up from germline, CDR1 is SGHAT and CDR2 is FQNNGV. The CDR3 sequence is 15 residues long.

This clone was detected only once. The chain employs TRBV5-1 and TRBJ2-3, with D tentatively TRBD1 (6 bases). CDR3 length equals 14 residues. Trimming took 4 bases from V and 2 from J, leaving 11 bases between them. Germline V CDR1 and CDR2: SGHRS, YFSETQ. The CDR3 region has the DNA TGCGCCAGCAGCCCCGACAGGTACACAGATACGCAGTATTTT. Amino acids: CASSPDRYTDTQYF.

This clone showed up just a few times. A junction end diverges from the germline sequence, so it may reflect a read error. V gene TRBV19 combines with J gene TRBJ2-5; D unclear. CDR1 is LNHDA, CDR2 SQIVND, per germline (reference sequence). This CDR3 is 13 amino acids long. The CDR3 sequence: CASSMVHHETQYF. The CDR3 region has the DNA TGTGCCAGTAGTATGGTCCACCACGAGACCCAGTACTTC.

This clone appeared a few times. The rearrangement joins TRBV5-1 to TRBJ2-1; D is possibly TRBD2 (5 bases). The CDR3 totals 15 residues. Germline loops: CDR1 SGHRS, CDR2 YFSETQ. The V gene lost 1 base and the J gene lost 9 bases, with 17 bases spanning the gap. CDR3 sequence reads: CASSLSSRTEGEQFF. The CDR3 DNA reads as TGCGCCAGCAGCTTGAGTAGTCGCACTGAGGGTGAGCAGTTCTTC.

The sample holds a few counts of this clone. The V call is TRBV6-6, the J call TRBJ2-7; D unresolved. The V gene lost 6 bases and the J gene lost 6 bases, with 21 bases spanning the gap. The germline V gene encodes CDR1 MNHNY and CDR2 SVGAGI (reference sequence). CDR3 length equals 15 residues. The CDR3 is CASSRSKPISGEQYF. The CDR3 DNA is TGTGCCAGCAGCCGCTCCAAACCAATTTCCGGCGAGCAGTACTTC.

The chain recombines TRBV23-1 with TRBJ1-3; D gene uncertain. TRBV23-1 carries the ORF label, with uncertain function. The V end was cut by 2 bases, the J end by 3 bases, with 8 bases between. This CDR3 comprises 14 residues. CDR3 residues: CASSQPGFGNTIYF. In DNA form, the CDR3 reads TGCGCCAGCAGTCAACCAGGCTTTGGAAACACCATATATTTT.

This clone was counted only a few times. The rearrangement links TRBV7-6 to TRBJ2-4; D is perhaps TRBD1 (5 bases). The CDR3 sequence is 19 residues long. Between the trimmed V and J ends, which lost 4 bases and 4 bases, there was a span of 26 bases. CDR1 is SGHVS, CDR2 FNYEAQ, per germline. CDR3 region: CASSSSPNRSSKGKNIQYF. Written as DNA, the CDR3 is TGTGCCAGCAGCTCCTCCCCGAACAGGTCATCGAAGGGGAAAAACATTCAGTACTTC.

The J gene is TRBJ2-2, the V gene TRBV5-4; D unresolved. CDR3 length equals 13 residues. Germline V CDR1 and CDR2: SGHNT, YYREEE (reference sequence). Deletions cut 4 bases from V and 4 bases from J, with 8 bases between. Written as DNA, the CDR3 is TGTGCCAGCAGCGAACCTTCCACCGGGGAGCTGTTTTTT. The encoded protein is CASSEPSTGELFF. The full variable domain, in which reference TRBV5-4 and TRBJ2-2 provide the parts outside the CDR3, is ETGVTQSPTHLIKTRGQQVTLRCSSQSGHNTVSWYQQALGQGPQFIFQYYREEENGRGNFPPRFSGLQFPNYSSELNVNALELDDSALYLCASSEPSTGELFFGEGSRLTVL.

In this sample, this clone turned up once. The CDR3 DNA follows: TGTGCCAGCAAGCCCCACCAAAACCCGGGGACAGGGTTAAATCAGCCCCAGCATTTT. As protein: CASKPHQNPGTGLNQPQHF. The chain recombines TRBV27 with TRBJ1-5, with 9 nucleotides matching TRBD1. With V trimmed by 7 bases and J by 4 bases, 20 bases remained unmatched. The CDR3 is 19 residues long. CDR1 is MNHEY, CDR2 SMNVEV, per germline (reference sequence).

Concerning this clone: A junction end diverges from the germline sequence, so it may reflect a read error. The rearrangement uses TRBV5-1 and TRBJ2-7; TRBD1 matches 11 bases. The CDR3 is 17 amino acids. Germline-derived CDR1 and CDR2 are SGHRS and YFSETQ. The CDR3 bases are TGCACCAGCAGCCCCTGGACAGGGGGCTATTCTTTCTACGAGCAGTACTTC. The encoded protein is CTSSPWTGGYSFYEQYF. Filled out from reference TRBV5-1 and TRBJ2-7, the complete variable domain reads KAGVTQTPRYLIKTRGQQVTLSCSPISGHRSVSWYQQTPGQGLQFLFEYFSETQRNKGNFPGRFSGRQFSNSRSEMNVSTLELGDSALYLCTSSPWTGGYSFYEQYFGPGTRLTVT.

The chain uses TRBV7-8 and TRBJ1-1; 8 nucleotides match TRBD1. The trim removed 5 bases at V and 7 bases at J, leaving 3 bases unmatched. The CDR3 contains 12 residues. Germline V lookup: CDR1 SGHVS, CDR2 FQNEAQ. CDR3 DNA sequence: TGTGCCAGCAGCGGACAGGGAGGTGAAGCTTTCTTT. This sequence encodes CASSGQGGEAFF.